A single sample is the source of the 6 T cell receptor beta chains below, sequenced in a study of OX40 agonist ivuxolimab in advanced cancers. The protocol was immunoSEQ multiplex PCR, while the TCRdb copy is restricted to in-frame clones and leaves out a portion. The sample includes tens of thousands of clones, approximately 84% of them seen just once. The sequenced sample was CD4+ or CD8+ T cells sorted from blood, obtained in a trial of the OX40 agonist ivuxolimab. These TCRs come from an adult with an advanced solid tumor such as melanoma, head and neck, liver or kidney cancer.

The chain couples TRBV2 to TRBJ1-4; D is unresolved. The length of the CDR3 is 14 residues. Trimming cost V 6 bases and J 8 bases, with 16 bases left between them. Germline V CDR1 and CDR2: SNHLY, FYNNEI. CDR3 nucleotide sequence: TGTGCCAGCAGAGAGAGATACGAGTCAGAAAAACTGTTTTTT. Translation gives CASRERYESEKLFF.

CDR3 protein: CASSPWTGGSPLHF. As DNA, the CDR3 is TGTGCCAGCAGTCCGTGGACAGGGGGTTCACCCCTCCACTTT. The chain uses TRBV28 and TRBJ1-6; 10 bases fit TRBD1. CDR1 is MDHEN and CDR2 is SYDVKM in the germline V gene. This CDR3 region has 14 residues. The ends lost 5 bases at V and 9 bases at J; junction bases unmatched: 4.

The V and J genes are TRBV9 and TRBJ2-7; D might be TRBD2 (6 bases). The V gene lost 0 bases and the J gene lost 2 bases, with 12 bases spanning the gap. The CDR3 runs to 15 residues. Germline-derived CDR1 and CDR2 are SGDLS and YYNGEE. CDR3 DNA: TGTGCCAGCAGCGTAGATAGGGCGGGGCCCTACGAGCAGTACTTC. Residues: CASSVDRAGPYEQYF.

The chain employs TRBV6-5 and TRBJ1-1; TRBD1 agrees at 7 bases. Germline values: CDR1 MNHEY, CDR2 SVGAGI. V dropped 6 bases and J dropped 6; count of bases not matched to a gene: 1. The CDR3 has 11 amino acids. CDR3 protein: CASSQGAEAFF. The CDR3, as DNA: TGTGCCAGCAGCCAGGGGGCTGAAGCTTTCTTT.

The rearrangement joins TRBV5-1 to TRBJ2-7; TRBD2 agrees at 9 bases. CDR3 size: 15 residues. V lost 0 bases to trimming and J lost 6 bases; unmatched junction nucleotides: 7. Germline V gene sequence: CDR1 SGHRS, CDR2 YFSETQ. This CDR3 is CASSLAPGLASEQYF. DNA of the CDR3: TGCGCCAGCAGCTTGGCTCCGGGACTAGCTTCCGAGCAGTACTTC.

Of note for this clone: Other DNA sequences of this sample code for an identical CDR3. The gene calls are TRBV6-1 and TRBJ2-1; 7 bases are a match to TRBD2. Germline V CDR1 and CDR2: MNHNS, SASEGT. This CDR3 comprises 14 residues. Unmatched junction bases numbered 3, after V lost 0 bases and J lost 7 bases. The CDR3 coding sequence is TGTGCCAGCAGTGAAGCGGGAGGGCGAAATGAGCAGTTCTTC. This translates into CASSEAGGRNEQFF.